This T cell receptor beta chain was identified in a study of blood T cell repertoires in COVID-19. Looking at the study overall: Sites in the United States, Italy and Spain provided acute and convalescent COVID-19 samples.

Repertoires were generated with immunoSEQ multiplex PCR, while TCRdb's copy carries only in-frame clones and drops some. The repertoire holds 65,000 to 75,000 clones, with roughly four fifths as singletons. V lost 7 bases and J 1 base, leaving 14 bases between the germline ends. The CDR3 loop spans 14 amino acids. The germline gives CDR1 MDHEN, CDR2 SYDVKM. The chain couples TRBV28 to TRBJ2-7; D is unresolved. The specimen was peripheral blood. The sequence was collected from a man between 65 and 85 years old with acute or convalescent COVID-19. In nucleotides, the CDR3 is TGTGCCAGCACTTACTCCCTGAATTCCTACGAGCAGTACTTC. This gives the protein CASTYSLNSYEQYF.